This entry lists 4 T cell receptor beta chains sequenced from one sample in a study of early T cells in non-severe SARS-CoV-2 infection. TCRdb reprocessed the 5' RACE reads with MiXCR, giving one entry per CDR3 protein. This table holds some 66,000 distinct CDR3 sequences, roughly 9.1% found once. The sample comprised whole blood. These receptor sequences come from an adult who was a healthcare worker with PCR-confirmed SARS-CoV-2 infection or an uninfected control (not recorded which).

This clonotype was seen more than once but under ten times. This rearrangement joins TRBV4-1 to TRBJ2-7; 9 nucleotides match TRBD1. There are 15 residues in the CDR3. V lost 0 bases and J lost 2; bases outside the gene matches: 2. In germline, CDR1 is MGHRA, CDR2 YSYEKL. The CDR3 loop reads CASSQDRQGAYEQYF. As DNA, the CDR3 is TGCGCCAGCAGCCAAGATAGACAGGGGGCCTACGAGCAGTACTTC.

The rearrangement joins TRBV11-2 to TRBJ2-5; TRBD2 is a possible D gene (6 bases). Germline V gene lookup returns CDR1 SGHAT and CDR2 FQNNGV. V was pared by 3 bases and J by 2 bases, with 10 bases between. This CDR3 is 14 amino acids long. The CDR3 DNA is TGTGCCAGCAGCTTGGGACTGATACAAGAGACCCAGTACTTC. Amino acid sequence: CASSLGLIQETQYF.

The genes are TRBV7-9 and TRBJ2-5; D is possibly TRBD2 (6 bases). Germline CDR1 SEHNR, CDR2 FQNEAQ (reference sequence). CDR3 size: 15 residues. V was pared by 2 bases and J by 4 bases, with 14 bases between. The CDR3 region has the DNA TGTGCCAGCAGCTTATGGAGGGCCGGTCCAGAGACCCAGTACTTC. Its protein product is CASSLWRAGPETQYF.

V and J are TRBV20-1 and TRBJ2-5; tentative D call: TRBD2 (6 bases). The germline V gene has CDR1 DFQATT and CDR2 SNEGSKA (reference sequence). This CDR3 has 15 residues. The ends were cut back, 2 bases at V and 5 bases at J, with 18 bases in the middle. CDR3 protein: CSARMPGLPGETQYF. CDR3 DNA: TGCAGTGCTAGAATGCCGGGACTCCCGGGGGAGACCCAGTACTTC.